These 15 T cell receptor beta chains originate from one sample sequenced in a study of post-analysis software for immune sequencing data. For these receptors, no antigen is known. Prepared libraries of TCR beta cDNA carried unique molecular identifiers. Each CDR3 protein gets one entry after TCRdb re-called the PCR reads with MiXCR. In the table there are about 570,000 distinct CDR3 sequences, around a third of which are singletons. Study-wide results and limits: Included in a set of a few TRBV segments more frequent in patients than controls were TRBV5-6, TRBV5-1 and TRBV20-1.

The specimen sequenced was blood. The receptors originated from a girl aged 2 to 17 with multiple sclerosis.

This chain connects TRBV5-1 to TRBJ2-2, with no clear D. Between the trimmed V and J ends, which lost 4 bases and 7 bases, there was a span of 17 bases. Germline V gene lookup returns CDR1 SGHRS and CDR2 YFSETQ. This CDR3 has 15 amino acids. The DNA of the CDR3 is TGCGCCAGCAGCCCACAAACACGGACGGGCGGGGAGCTGTTTTTT. It codes for CASSPQTRTGGELFF.

This clonotype was detected only a few times. The chain couples TRBV11-2 to TRBJ2-5; D unresolved. Germline V gene data show CDR1 as SGHAT and CDR2 as FQNNGV. The CDR3 extends over 14 amino acids. V lost 3 bases and J 5 bases, leaving 13 bases between the germline ends. The CDR3 is CASSFSRRWETQYF. CDR3 nucleotides: TGTGCCAGCAGCTTTTCGCGCCGCTGGGAGACCCAGTACTTC.

This clonotype was found a few times. The chain uses TRBV20-1 and TRBJ2-5; TRBD2 aligns across 14 bases. Trimming cost V 7 bases and J 1 base; bases outside gene matches: 2. Germline CDR1 DFQATT, CDR2 SNEGSKA (reference sequence). The CDR3 totals 14 residues. The CDR3 here is CSGGLAGVQETQYF. In DNA, the CDR3 is TGCAGTGGGGGACTAGCGGGGGTCCAAGAGACCCAGTACTTC.

V is TRBV29-1 and J is TRBJ1-6; no reliable D call. Germline CDR1 reads SQVTM; CDR2 reads ANQGSEA. CDR3 size: 13 residues. The V and J ends lost 2 bases and 12 bases respectively, with 14 bases between them. For the CDR3, the DNA is TGCAGCGTTGAAATTCGGGCGGAGAGACCCCTCCACTTT. Translation gives CSVEIRAERPLHF.

The rearrangement uses TRBV27 and TRBJ2-7, with D possibly matching TRBD2 (5 bases). Looked up from germline, CDR1 is MNHEY and CDR2 is SMNVEV (reference sequence). V was clipped by 4 bases and J by 6 bases, with 10 bases between them. The CDR3 is 12 amino acids. CDR3 DNA sequence: TGTGCCAGCAGTTCGTCGGGGATCGAGCAGTACTTC. It is translated as CASSSSGIEQYF.

This chain connects TRBV7-2 to TRBJ2-5; 9 bases match TRBD1. There are 16 residues in the CDR3. Trimming removed 5 bases from V and 4 bases from J; junction bases left unmatched: 11. The V gene's germline CDR1 is SGHTA and CDR2 FQGNSA. The DNA of the CDR3 is TGTGCCAGCAGCGGAAGGACAGGGGAAGGTTCAGAGACCCAGTACTTC. It specifies CASSGRTGEGSETQYF.

The rearrangement uses TRBV6-1 and TRBJ2-3; TRBD2 matches 12 bases. The germline gives CDR1 MNHNS, CDR2 SASEGT. Trimming at V came to 6 bases and at J to 2 bases, leaving 9 bases not matched to a gene. This CDR3 contains 17 residues. This CDR3 reads CASRAGTSGLFTDTQYF. CDR3 bases: TGTGCCAGCAGGGCCGGGACTAGCGGGTTATTCACAGATACGCAGTATTTT.

This clonotype was seen only a few times. The CDR3 loop reads CASSQEKDGGTYEQYF. CDR3 DNA: TGTGCCAGCAGCCAAGAGAAAGACGGGGGAACCTACGAGCAGTACTTC. The chain uses TRBV3-1 and TRBJ2-7; TRBD2 might be the D (6 bases). Germline V lookup: CDR1 LGHDT, CDR2 YNNKEL (reference sequence). CDR3 length: 16 residues. V lost 0 bases to trimming and J lost 2 bases, with 14 bases between them.

This clonotype was seen only a few times. CDR3 bases: TGTGCCAGCAGCGTAGGAGGGAAGGTCAACAATGAGCAGTTCTTC. Its translation: CASSVGGKVNNEQFF. This chain links TRBV9 with TRBJ2-1, with a weak D call TRBD2 (5 bases). V was trimmed by 0 bases and J by 5 bases, leaving 12 bases between them. Germline CDR1 reads SGDLS; CDR2 reads YYNGEE. There are 15 residues in the CDR3.

This clonotype occurred many times. The CDR3 loop reads CSAARQGGIDEQFF. As DNA, the CDR3 is TGCAGTGCTGCCCGACAGGGAGGAATCGATGAGCAGTTCTTC. The chain uses TRBV20-1 and TRBJ2-1, with a possible D match to TRBD1 (7 bases). The CDR3 contains 14 residues. V lost 5 bases and J lost 8, with 19 bases in between. Germline V gene sequence: CDR1 DFQATT, CDR2 SNEGSKA (reference sequence).

A note on this clonotype: One end of the junction varies from germline; a read error may be responsible. V gene TRBV9 combines with J gene TRBJ2-5; D not resolved. The CDR3 covers 14 residues. Looked up from germline, CDR1 is SGDLS and CDR2 is YYNGEE. This CDR3 is CASSGRAYQEAQYF. The CDR3 DNA reads as TGTGCCAGCAGCGGACGGGCCTACCAAGAGGCCCAGTACTTC.

This clonotype has just a few counts. At one boundary the junction diverges from the germline segment, which might be a read error. Here the CDR3 DNA reads TGTGCCAGCAGCCAAGATCTTGATAACCCCGGCACAGCTACGCAGTATTTT. This gives the protein CASSQDLDNPGTATQYF. The V and J genes are TRBV3-1 and TRBJ2-3, with unresolved D. From germline, CDR1 is LGHDT and CDR2 YNNKEL (reference sequence). The CDR3 consists of 17 residues.

This clonotype was seen only a few times. J is TRBJ2-1 and V is TRBV20-1; TRBD2 aligns across 12 bases. The germline V gene has CDR1 DFQATT and CDR2 SNEGSKA (reference sequence). The ends lost 6 bases at V and 7 bases at J; junction bases unmatched: 10. CDR3 length: 15 amino acids. CDR3 DNA: TGCAGTGCAGCGCGGACTAGCGGGGTTGGAAATGAGCAGTTCTTC. Protein sequence: CSAARTSGVGNEQFF.

The chain joins TRBV11-2 to TRBJ2-4; D is ambiguous. In germline, CDR1 is SGHAT, CDR2 FQNNGV. The ends were cut back, 0 bases at V and 0 bases at J, with 6 bases in the middle. CDR3 length equals 15 residues. The CDR3 DNA follows: TGTGCCAGCAGCTTAGATCCCCGAGCCAAAAACATTCAGTACTTC. Translating it yields CASSLDPRAKNIQYF. Drawing the rest from reference TRBV11-2 and TRBJ2-4, the complete variable domain is EAGVAQSPRYKIIEKRQSVAFWCNPISGHATLYWYQQILGQGPKLLIQFQNNGVVDDSQLPKDRFSAERLKGVDSTLKIQPAKLEDSAVYLCASSLDPRAKNIQYFGAGTRLSVL.

This clonotype appeared a few times. This sequence joins TRBV9 and TRBJ2-1; TRBD1 or TRBD2 may be the D gene (6 bases each). The germline V gene encodes CDR1 SGDLS and CDR2 YYNGEE. The CDR3 sequence is 17 residues long. V lost 3 bases and J 0 bases, leaving 16 bases between the germline ends. This chain's CDR3 is CASSEGLQGGSYNEQFF. The CDR3 coding sequence is TGTGCCAGCAGCGAGGGGCTACAGGGAGGCTCCTACAATGAGCAGTTCTTC.